Described below is a single T cell receptor (beta chain) sequence and its context. Its antigen remains unknown. Construction of the TCRbeta library involved unique molecular identifiers. One entry per CDR3 protein, called by TCRdb with MiXCR from the PCR reads. The repertoire consists of about 210,000 distinct CDR3 sequences, with about a sixth occurring once and the leading ten covering about 41%. These data belong to a study of T-cell reconstitution after alpha-beta-depleted transplantation in children. The study, taken as a whole, reports: Reports say that about two months after transplant, the alpha-beta T cells came out of several hundred graft clones that had expanded.

Germline V gene lookup returns CDR1 SQVTM and CDR2 ANQGSEA. This CDR3 is built from 15 residues. Trimming pared 6 bases from V and 6 bases from J, leaving 23 bases between. The chain recombines TRBV29-1 with TRBJ1-1, with a possible D match to TRBD1 (5 bases). This specimen was PBMCs, mostly from graft donor cells, taken 360 days after TCRalphabeta/CD19-depleted stem cell transplant. This clonotype originated in a male patient aged 2-9 years who had a stem cell transplant for acute lymphoblastic leukemia, so the T cells may come from the graft donor. The CDR3 region has the DNA TGCAGCGTCGGAAATCCAGGGTTAGATAGGCCTGAAGCTTTCTTT. Translating gives CSVGNPGLDRPEAFF.